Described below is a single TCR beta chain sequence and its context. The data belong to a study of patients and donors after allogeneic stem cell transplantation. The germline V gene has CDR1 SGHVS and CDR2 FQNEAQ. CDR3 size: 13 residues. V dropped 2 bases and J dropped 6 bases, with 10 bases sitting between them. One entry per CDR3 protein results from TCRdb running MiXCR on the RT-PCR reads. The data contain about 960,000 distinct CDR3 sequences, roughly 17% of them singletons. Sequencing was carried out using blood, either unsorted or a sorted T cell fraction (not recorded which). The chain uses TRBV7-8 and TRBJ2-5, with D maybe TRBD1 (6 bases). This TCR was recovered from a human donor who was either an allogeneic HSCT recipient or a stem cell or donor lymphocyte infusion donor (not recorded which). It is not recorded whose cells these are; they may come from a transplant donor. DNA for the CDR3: TGTGCCAGCAGCTTACAGGGGTCGAAGACCCAGTACTTC. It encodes CASSLQGSKTQYF.